This T cell receptor beta chain was observed in a study of blood T cell repertoires in COVID-19. In the study overall: The United States, Italy and Spain provided the acute and convalescent COVID-19 samples. PBMCs, B-cell-depleted T cells, or T cells provided the cDNA or gDNA that made up the material.

Original processing methods: From reference gene primer amplification, estimates of nucleated cell counts were derived. Clones were read by immunoSEQ multiplex PCR, and TCRdb kept only the in-frame ones, dropping some. That table supplies the V and J calls and clone size; D and trimming were determined from the DNA. The sample contains a few hundred thousand clones, around 89% of which appear only once. The CDR3 covers 16 residues. V shed 1 base and J 12 bases; nucleotides not matched to a gene: 10. Germline assignment: CDR1 GTSNPN and CDR2 SVGIG (reference sequence). This clone was detected only once. Seattle cases were enrolled at active infection and followed longitudinally.

Sequenced material: peripheral blood. V is TRBV30 and J is TRBJ2-1; 15 bases agree with TRBD2. This receptor was taken from a woman between 25 and 40 years old with COVID-19, enrolled during active disease. The DNA for the CDR3 is TGTGCCTGGAGTGCCCGGACTAGCGGGAGGGAAGGGGTGCAGTTCTTC. This encodes CAWSARTSGREGVQFF.